These 10 T cell receptor beta chains were sequenced from one sample in a study of response to subunit inactivated influenza vaccine. TCRdb re-called the RT-PCR reads through MiXCR, storing one row per CDR3 protein. The sample yields more than 550,000 distinct CDR3 sequences, approximately 12% seen once. This sample comprised PBMCs from blood, obtained on the day of vaccination. The receptors shown here come from a middle-aged man who received an inactivated influenza vaccine.

This clonotype has more than one count but fewer than ten. This chain connects TRBV20-1 to TRBJ2-3; 12 nucleotides agree with TRBD2. Per the germline V gene, CDR1 is DFQATT and CDR2 is SNEGSKA (reference sequence). V was clipped by 6 bases and J by 3 bases; unmatched bases: 7. The CDR3 has 15 amino acids. CDR3 amino acids: CSATGTSGPTDTQYF. CDR3 nucleotide sequence: TGCAGTGCCACAGGGACTAGCGGGCCTACAGATACGCAGTATTTT.

The V and J genes are TRBV7-3 and TRBJ1-1; D might be TRBD1 (5 bases). V lost 0 bases and J lost 4, with 15 bases in between. Per germline, CDR1 SGHTA and CDR2 FQGTGA. This CDR3 contains 16 residues. CDR3: CASSLTGGAPSTEAFF. The CDR3 DNA reads as TGTGCCAGCAGCTTAACGGGTGGGGCACCGAGCACTGAAGCTTTCTTT.

Only a few counts were recorded for this clonotype. V is TRBV28 and J is TRBJ2-1, with D maybe TRBD2 (5 bases). The CDR3 covers 15 residues. Looked up from germline, CDR1 is MDHEN and CDR2 is SYDVKM. With 2 bases removed from V and 5 bases from J, the gap between germline ends came to 13 bases. The CDR3 is CASSLGGSGHNEQFF. As DNA, the CDR3 is TGTGCCAGCAGTTTAGGTGGGAGCGGCCACAATGAGCAGTTCTTC.

This chain connects TRBV25-1 to TRBJ2-1; 9 nucleotides agree with TRBD2. Germline V gives CDR1 MGHDK, CDR2 SYGVNS. The junction had 8 bases not matched to a gene; V was cut back by 4 bases and J by 1 base. The CDR3 runs 17 residues. The CDR3 spells CASSAIAGATSYNEQFF. CDR3 sequence (DNA): TGTGCCAGCAGTGCCATAGCGGGGGCAACATCCTACAATGAGCAGTTCTTC.

This clonotype came up many times. CDR3 bases: TGCGCCAGCAGCTTGACTAGCATGGCCTACAATGAGCAGTTCTTC. Amino acid sequence: CASSLTSMAYNEQFF. The V call is TRBV5-1, the J call TRBJ2-1; maybe TRBD2 (6 bases). Germline V gene lookup returns CDR1 SGHRS and CDR2 YFSETQ. The length of the CDR3 is 15 residues. Trimming took 1 base from V and 2 from J, leaving 10 bases between them. The full variable domain, its missing parts supplied by reference TRBV5-1 and TRBJ2-1, is KAGVTQTPRYLIKTRGQQVTLSCSPISGHRSVSWYQQTPGQGLQFLFEYFSETQRNKGNFPGRFSGRQFSNSRSEMNVSTLELGDSALYLCASSLTSMAYNEQFFGPGTRLTVL.

This clonotype was counted a few times. The chain links TRBV27 to TRBJ2-3, with TRBD2 matching 10 bases. Germline V gives CDR1 MNHEY, CDR2 SMNVEV (reference sequence). After removal of 7 bases from V and 2 bases from J, the junction contained 6 bases not matched to a gene. The CDR3 is 15 residues long. CDR3 residues: CASTLAGATTDTQYF. CDR3 DNA: TGTGCCAGCACCCTAGCGGGGGCCACCACAGATACGCAGTATTTT.

The chain carries TRBV5-1 and TRBJ2-7; D is perhaps TRBD2 (7 bases). The V end was cut by 4 bases, the J end by 6 bases, with 17 bases between. The CDR3 has 14 amino acids. Germline V gives CDR1 SGHRS, CDR2 YFSETQ. CDR3 region: CASSPWSGGREQYF. The DNA for the CDR3 is TGCGCCAGCAGCCCGTGGTCGGGGGGCCGCGAGCAGTACTTC.

The chain links TRBV7-2 to TRBJ2-1; D is undetermined. Germline V gives CDR1 SGHTA, CDR2 FQGNSA. The CDR3 runs 14 residues. V lost 5 bases and J 10 bases, leaving 18 bases between the germline ends. The CDR3 protein is CASSPRLTSPEQFF. The DNA for the CDR3 is TGTGCCAGCAGCCCCAGACTGACATCTCCCGAGCAGTTCTTC.

The chain recombines TRBV6-2 or TRBV6-3 with TRBJ2-1; tentatively, D is TRBD2 (5 bases). Germline loops: CDR1 MNHEY, CDR2 SVGEGT. The CDR3 has 13 amino acids. V was cut by 0 bases and J by 10 bases, with 10 bases left in between. This CDR3 is CASSYSPTGEQFF. In DNA, the CDR3 is TGTGCCAGCAGTTACTCGCCCACGGGGGAGCAGTTCTTC.

This clonotype was seen a handful of times. The gene calls are TRBV4-3 and TRBJ2-7; the match to TRBD2 covers 9 bases. Germline V CDR1 and CDR2: LGHNA, YSLEER. The CDR3 loop spans 14 amino acids. Trimming at V came to 4 bases and at J to 6 bases, leaving 7 bases not matched to a gene. CDR3 sequence: CASSPGTSRLEQYF. CDR3 bases: TGCGCCAGCAGCCCGGGGACTAGCCGTCTCGAGCAGTACTTC.